These 19 T cell receptor beta chains originate from one sample sequenced in a study of shared clonotypes between healthy human individuals. CD8 cells classed as naive were CD45RO-negative and positively selected for CCR7, excluding terminally differentiated effector memory CD45RA+ cells. Measured with immunoSEQ multiplex PCR; TCRdb has only the in-frame clones, and not every one. The sample lists about 2 million clones, roughly 95% occurring once. Source material: naive CD8+ T cells sorted from blood. These receptors all come from a man between 18 and 29 years old in good health.

This chain links TRBV4-1 with TRBJ2-7; D gene uncertain. V was clipped by 4 bases and J by 2 bases, with 12 bases between them. Germline V gene lookup returns CDR1 MGHRA and CDR2 YSYEKL. The CDR3 has 14 residues. The CDR3 DNA reads as TGCGCCAGCAGCCTTGTAGGTCCCGCCTACGAGCAGTACTTC. Its protein is CASSLVGPAYEQYF.

The V call is TRBV30, the J call TRBJ2-6; D might be TRBD2 (5 bases). The V and J ends lost 5 bases and 6 bases respectively, with 8 bases between them. Germline CDR1 reads GTSNPN; CDR2 reads SVGIG (reference sequence). This CDR3 has 12 amino acids. The CDR3 nucleotides read TGTGCCTGGGAGGAGGTGGCCAACGTCCTGACTTTC. This translates into CAWEEVANVLTF. The whole variable domain, filled in from reference TRBV30 and TRBJ2-6, reads SQTIHQWPATLVQPVGSPLSLECTVEGTSNPNLYWYRQAAGRGLQLLFYSVGIGQISSEVPQNLSASRPQDRQFILSSKKLLLSDSGFYLCAWEEVANVLTFGAGSRLTVL.

The chain couples TRBV2 to TRBJ1-3; 8 positions match TRBD1. The CDR3 covers 19 residues. With 6 bases clipped from V and 0 bases from J, the junction kept 16 bases outside the gene matches. Per germline, CDR1 SNHLY and CDR2 FYNNEI. CDR3 sequence (DNA): TGTGCCAGCAGCCAAGGTCGGACAGGGTATGGGAACTCTGGAAACACCATATATTTT. Translation: CASSQGRTGYGNSGNTIYF.

This chain uses TRBV9 with TRBJ1-3; a possible D gene is TRBD1 (5 bases). Germline assignment: CDR1 SGDLS and CDR2 YYNGEE. V gave up 1 base and J gave up 4 bases, with 9 bases separating them. The CDR3 has 14 residues. The CDR3 spells CASSVIGDGNTIYF. In DNA form, the CDR3 reads TGTGCCAGCAGCGTAATCGGGGACGGAAACACCATATATTTT.

The chain is built from TRBV30 and TRBJ2-3, with 11 bases fitting TRBD2. The CDR3 totals 14 residues. J was trimmed by 2 bases and V by 4 bases; bases with no gene match: 2. Germline CDR1 and CDR2: GTSNPN and SVGIG (reference sequence). CDR3 DNA sequence: TGTGCCTGGACGACTAGCGGGACCACAGATACGCAGTATTTT. This codes for CAWTTSGTTDTQYF.

The chain joins TRBV7-9 to TRBJ2-5, with TRBD2 identical over 7 bases. The assigned J gene may be wrong: the sequence end matches TRBJ2-7 better. The CDR3 runs to 16 residues. Germline V gene sequence: CDR1 SEHNR, CDR2 FQNEAQ (reference sequence). The CDR3 sequence: CASSGLSVGGAYEQYF. The CDR3 nucleotides read TGTGCCAGCAGCGGACTTTCGGTTGGGGGGGCCTACGAGCAGTACTTC.

The chain uses TRBV5-5 and TRBJ1-5; the D is unclear. The CDR3 runs to 17 residues. V was trimmed by 4 bases and J by 5 bases, leaving 22 bases between them. Germline V CDR1 and CDR2: SGHKS, YYEKEE (reference sequence). DNA for the CDR3: TGTGCCAGCAGCCCCACCTCGGGGAGGTACGTGGATCAGCCCCAGCATTTT. Amino acid sequence: CASSPTSGRYVDQPQHF.

This sequence joins TRBV29-1 and TRBJ2-3, with TRBD2 matching 9 bases. CDR1 SQVTM and CDR2 ANQGSEA come from the germline V gene. The V gene end was trimmed by 4 bases and the J gene end by 0 bases; junction bases not matched to a gene: 5. The CDR3 contains 15 residues. CDR3 DNA sequence: TGCAGCGTTGGTCTGACTAGCGGTAGCACAGATACGCAGTATTTT. Its protein product is CSVGLTSGSTDTQYF.

V and J are TRBV6-5 and TRBJ2-7, with 10 bases lining up with TRBD2. CDR1 is MNHEY and CDR2 is SVGAGI in the germline V gene. The ends lost 7 bases at V and 5 bases at J; junction bases unmatched: 5. The CDR3 is 13 amino acids. CDR3 sequence (DNA): TGTGCCAGCATCTCACTAGCGGGAAACGAGCAGTACTTC. Amino acids: CASISLAGNEQYF.

The chain combines TRBV13 with TRBJ1-1; maybe TRBD1 (6 bases). The CDR3 runs to 15 residues. Germline V gene data show CDR1 as PRHDT and CDR2 as FYEKMQ (reference sequence). Trimming stripped 0 bases from V and 4 bases from J, with 12 bases between. CDR3 sequence reads: CASSLGSGVSTEAFF. Here the CDR3 DNA reads TGTGCCAGCAGCTTAGGTTCAGGGGTAAGCACTGAAGCTTTCTTT. Looking up the rest from reference TRBV13 and TRBJ1-1 gives the full variable domain: AAGVIQSPRHLIKEKRETATLKCYPIPRHDTVYWYQQGPGQDPQFLISFYEKMQSDKGSIPDRFSAQQFSDYHSELNMSSLELGDSALYFCASSLGSGVSTEAFFGQGTRLTVV.

This rearrangement joins TRBV5-1 to TRBJ2-5; D tentatively reads TRBD1 or TRBD2 (5 bases each). Germline values: CDR1 SGHRS, CDR2 YFSETQ. Trimming shortened V by 7 bases and J by 5 bases, and 15 bases separated the two germline ends. The CDR3 covers 13 residues. CDR3 sequence (DNA): TGCGCCAGCGCTGGGACGTCGGGGGAGACCCAGTACTTC. Its translation is CASAGTSGETQYF.

The V call is TRBV7-9, the J call TRBJ2-7, with 7 bases matching TRBD1. With 2 bases clipped from V and 3 bases from J, the junction kept 7 bases outside the gene matches. In germline, CDR1 is SEHNR, CDR2 FQNEAQ (reference sequence). The CDR3 length is 15 residues. CDR3 nucleotides: TGTGCCAGCAGCTTATTCCAGGGGGATGTCTACGAGCAGTACTTC. It encodes CASSLFQGDVYEQYF.

This clone was picked up one time. This rearrangement joins TRBV5-1 to TRBJ1-2; 11 bases line up with TRBD1. The germline gives CDR1 SGHRS, CDR2 YFSETQ. The trim removed 4 bases at V and 8 bases at J, leaving 13 bases unmatched. The CDR3 is 16 residues long. CDR3 sequence: CASSQGRTGGPGGYTF. The DNA of the CDR3 is TGCGCCAGCAGCCAGGGACGGACAGGGGGCCCGGGGGGCTACACCTTC.

The chain employs TRBV28 and TRBJ2-4; D not resolved. Germline values: CDR1 MDHEN, CDR2 SYDVKM. V was pared by 3 bases and J by 0 bases, with 18 bases between. This CDR3 is built from 18 residues. CDR3 DNA sequence: TGTGCCAGCAGTTTTCTAAATGGAATAGGGTTAGCCAAAAACATTCAGTACTTC. Its translation: CASSFLNGIGLAKNIQYF.

V gene TRBV27 combines with J gene TRBJ2-7; maybe TRBD1 (5 bases). Trimming removed 2 bases from V and 2 bases from J, with 10 bases in between. The CDR3 contains 14 residues. Germline assignment: CDR1 MNHEY and CDR2 SMNVEV (reference sequence). The CDR3 coding sequence is TGTGCCAGCAGTTTAAGGGGTCTAGCCTACGAGCAGTACTTC. Translation: CASSLRGLAYEQYF.

This rearrangement joins TRBV5-6 to TRBJ2-5; 7 nucleotides match TRBD2. Germline assignment: CDR1 SGHDT and CDR2 YYEEEE. The CDR3 covers 17 residues. Trimming removed 5 bases from V and 2 bases from J; junction bases left unmatched: 15. CDR3 sequence reads: CASSSGTNLHRQETQYF. The CDR3 DNA reads as TGTGCCAGCAGTTCCGGGACTAACCTCCATCGACAAGAGACCCAGTACTTC. Full variable domain (remainder filled in from reference TRBV5-6 and TRBJ2-5): DAGVTQSPTHLIKTRGQQVTLRCSPKSGHDTVSWYQQALGQGPQFIFQYYEEEERQRGNFPDRFSGHQFPNYSSELNVNALLLGDSALYLCASSSGTNLHRQETQYFGPGTRLLVL.

The chain is built from TRBV9 and TRBJ2-7; no firm D call. Between the trimmed V and J ends, which lost 0 bases and 6 bases, there was a span of 13 bases. The CDR3 loop spans 14 amino acids. Germline CDR1 reads SGDLS; CDR2 reads YYNGEE. CDR3 sequence (DNA): TGTGCCAGCAGCGTAGACCCTGGGCTGGGCGAGCAGTACTTC. Translating it yields CASSVDPGLGEQYF.

The chain joins TRBV19 to TRBJ1-5, with a weak D call TRBD1 (5 bases). The CDR3 contains 15 residues. Germline V gene lookup returns CDR1 LNHDA and CDR2 SQIVND (reference sequence). V lost 0 bases, J lost 11 bases, and 17 bases lay in between. CDR3 amino acids: CASSIDLGGTRAQHF. The CDR3 DNA is TGTGCCAGTAGTATAGATCTAGGAGGGACCAGGGCCCAGCATTTT.

The V call is TRBV4-1, the J call TRBJ2-1; 9 bases match TRBD2. The germline gives CDR1 MGHRA, CDR2 YSYEKL. The trim removed 0 bases at V and 7 bases at J, leaving 10 bases unmatched. The CDR3 extends over 17 amino acids. In DNA, the CDR3 is TGCGCCAGCAGCCAAGAGAGCGTGGCGGGAGGGTATAATGAGCAGTTCTTC. Translation: CASSQESVAGGYNEQFF.